The 21 T cell receptor beta chains listed next were all sequenced from one sample in a study of T cells after posttransplantation cyclophosphamide. Cells defined as naive were viable CD3+CD4+ or CD3+CD8+ and CCR7+CD45RA+CD45RO-CD95-CD27+CD28+. Sequencing used immunoSEQ multiplex PCR; TCRdb keeps in-frame clones, though not all of them. This repertoire shows around 15,000 clones, 85% to 95% found once; its top ten account for around 0.29%. The sequencing input was naive CD4+ T cells sorted from blood. The receptors were sampled from a woman in her forties or fifties in good health and a related stem cell transplant donor.

For the CDR3, the DNA is TGTGCCAGCAGCCAAGAATCGGACAGGGGTTTGGATGAGCAGTTCTTC. Its protein is CASSQESDRGLDEQFF. This chain connects TRBV4-2 to TRBJ2-1; 9 positions match TRBD1. This CDR3 is built from 16 residues. V shed 0 bases and J 8 bases; nucleotides not matched to a gene: 8. Per the germline V gene, CDR1 is LGHNA and CDR2 is YNFKEQ.

V usage is TRBV15 and J usage is TRBJ1-4, with D possibly TRBD1 on 5 matching bases. The CDR3 has 13 amino acids. Looked up from germline, CDR1 is LNHNV and CDR2 is YYDKDF (reference sequence). Trimming left V 0 bases short and J 13 bases short, with 12 bases between. This CDR3 is CATSREGTGGLFF. DNA of the CDR3: TGTGCCACCAGCAGAGAGGGGACTGGGGGACTGTTTTTT.

The rearrangement joins TRBV2 to TRBJ2-3; TRBD2 matches at 7 bases. V shed 4 bases, J shed 4 bases, and the junction held 5 bases outside the gene matches. The germline V gene has CDR1 SNHLY and CDR2 FYNNEI. CDR3 length: 14 amino acids. The DNA of the CDR3 is TGTGCCAGCAGTGTGCGGGAGCCCCCAGATACGCAGTATTTT. This gives the protein CASSVREPPDTQYF.

The rearrangement links TRBV7-9 to TRBJ2-5, with D possibly matching TRBD1 (5 bases). Germline loops: CDR1 SEHNR, CDR2 FQNEAQ (reference sequence). Trimming left V 1 base short and J 3 bases short, with 9 bases between. CDR3 length: 14 amino acids. CDR3 DNA sequence: TGTGCCAGCAGCTTAGTGGCAGGGAAAGAGACCCAGTACTTC. Amino acids: CASSLVAGKETQYF.

The rearrangement uses TRBV29-1 and TRBJ2-3; no clear D. Deletions cut 2 bases from V and 0 bases from J, with 9 bases between. CDR3 length: 14 amino acids. Germline CDR1 SQVTM, CDR2 ANQGSEA. CDR3 in amino acids: CSVEQRLSTDTQYF. The CDR3 DNA sequence: TGCAGCGTTGAACAGAGGCTAAGCACAGATACGCAGTATTTT.

The chain uses TRBV7-6 and TRBJ2-5, with 9 positions matching TRBD2. V lost 10 bases to trimming and J lost 4 bases; unmatched junction nucleotides: 10. This CDR3 contains 14 residues. CDR1 and CDR2 (germline): SGHVS, FNYEAQ. CDR3 DNA: TGTGCCATCCGGCGGCGGGAGGGAGGAGAGACCCAGTACTTC. Translated: CAIRRREGGETQYF.

The chain uses TRBV7-9 and TRBJ2-2; D is possibly TRBD1 (6 bases). Germline CDR1 reads SEHNR; CDR2 reads FQNEAQ (reference sequence). The CDR3 has 16 residues. V dropped 5 bases and J dropped 2 bases, with 15 bases sitting between them. The CDR3 coding sequence is TGTGCCAGCAGCCTCCAATCGGGACATAACACCGGGGAGCTGTTTTTT. Its protein is CASSLQSGHNTGELFF.

The rearrangement joins TRBV30 to TRBJ1-1, with D possibly being TRBD1 (5 bases). Germline CDR1 and CDR2: GTSNPN and SVGIG (reference sequence). The V and J ends lost 2 bases and 6 bases respectively, with 16 bases between them. The CDR3 loop spans 14 amino acids. CDR3 region: CAWSTGSGTPEAFF. In DNA, the CDR3 is TGTGCCTGGAGTACCGGATCAGGGACTCCTGAAGCTTTCTTT. The complete variable domain, with remaining parts taken from reference TRBV30 and TRBJ1-1, reads SQTIHQWPATLVQPVGSPLSLECTVEGTSNPNLYWYRQAAGRGLQLLFYSVGIGQISSEVPQNLSASRPQDRQFILSSKKLLLSDSGFYLCAWSTGSGTPEAFFGQGTRLTVV.

The rearrangement joins TRBV6-5 to TRBJ2-7; TRBD1 is a possible D gene (5 bases). From germline, CDR1 is MNHEY and CDR2 SVGAGI. Trimming took 0 bases from V and 2 from J, leaving 11 bases between them. This CDR3 comprises 15 residues. The CDR3 protein is CASSYSLGRAYEQYF. As DNA, the CDR3 is TGTGCCAGCAGTTACTCGTTGGGCAGGGCCTACGAGCAGTACTTC.

The CDR3 region has the DNA TGTGCCAGCAGTTCCCGGGGGTGGGCGCCGAAATACAATGAGCAGTTCTTC. This gives the protein CASSSRGWAPKYNEQFF. V is TRBV27 and J is TRBJ2-1, with D maybe TRBD2 (6 bases). Germline V gene sequence: CDR1 MNHEY, CDR2 SMNVEV (reference sequence). The CDR3 is 17 residues long. V lost 4 bases and J 4 bases, leaving 20 bases between the germline ends.

CDR3 in DNA: TGTGCCAGCAGCTGGGTACAGGGGACCACTGAAGCTTTCTTT. Translation gives CASSWVQGTTEAFF. The chain is built from TRBV5-4 and TRBJ1-1, with 7 bases lining up with TRBD1. The J segment lost 4 bases and the V segment lost 3 bases, leaving 6 bases of the junction unmatched. The CDR3 totals 14 residues. Germline-derived CDR1 and CDR2 are SGHNT and YYREEE (reference sequence).

The chain links TRBV19 to TRBJ1-5; TRBD1 matches at 8 bases. The CDR3 length is 17 residues. Germline trimming cut 3 bases from V and 0 bases from J; bases unmatched to any gene: 7. Germline V gives CDR1 LNHDA, CDR2 SQIVND (reference sequence). CDR3: CASSISGQAYSNQPQHF. The CDR3 DNA reads TGTGCCAGTAGTATTTCGGGACAGGCATATAGCAATCAGCCCCAGCATTTT.

This chain uses TRBV5-1 with TRBJ1-1, with 8 bases that match TRBD1. The CDR3 loop spans 14 amino acids. V shed 5 bases, J shed 6 bases, and the junction held 9 bases outside the gene matches. Germline lookup yields CDR1 SGHRS and CDR2 YFSETQ. CDR3 DNA sequence: TGCGCCAGCAGGCCTCAGGGGGCTTCATCTGAAGCTTTCTTT. The encoded protein is CASRPQGASSEAFF.

The chain recombines TRBV27 with TRBJ2-7; 7 bases agree with TRBD2. The ends lost 0 bases at V and 0 bases at J; junction bases unmatched: 14. The CDR3 has 19 amino acids. Germline CDR1 reads MNHEY; CDR2 reads SMNVEV (reference sequence). CDR3 DNA sequence: TGTGCCAGCAGTTTATCGACGCCTCAGGCGGGCGGGAGCTCCTACGAGCAGTACTTC. Translated, it gives CASSLSTPQAGGSSYEQYF.

V usage is TRBV7-2 and J usage is TRBJ1-2; TRBD1 agrees at 7 bases. There are 14 residues in the CDR3. V lost 7 bases, J lost 8 bases, and 13 bases stayed unmatched. Per the germline V gene, CDR1 is SGHTA and CDR2 is FQGNSA. DNA for the CDR3: TGTGCCAGCACCATAAAAGGGGGCCGCGCAGGCTACACCTTC. As protein: CASTIKGGRAGYTF.

The sample holds one count of this clone. The gene calls are TRBV10-3 and TRBJ2-3; 8 nucleotides line up with TRBD2. Germline V lookup: CDR1 ENHRY, CDR2 SYGVKD. V dropped 0 bases and J dropped 3; count of bases not matched to a gene: 2. CDR3 size: 15 residues. The chain's CDR3 is CAISESAGGTDTQYF. The CDR3 coding sequence is TGTGCCATCAGTGAGTCTGCGGGAGGAACAGATACGCAGTATTTT.

The chain combines TRBV19 with TRBJ2-2; tentative D call: TRBD1 (5 bases). This CDR3 comprises 14 residues. Deletions cut 7 bases from V and 5 bases from J, with 14 bases between. The germline V gene encodes CDR1 LNHDA and CDR2 SQIVND (reference sequence). CDR3 DNA: TGTGCCAGTAAGAGACAGTCCTCGACCGGGGAGCTGTTTTTT. Its translation: CASKRQSSTGELFF. The full variable domain, completed using reference TRBV19 and TRBJ2-2, is DGGITQSPKYLFRKEGQNVTLSCEQNLNHDAMYWYRQDPGQGLRLIYYSQIVNDFQKGDIAEGYSVSREKKESFPLTVTSAQKNPTAFYLCASKRQSSTGELFFGEGSRLTVL.

The rearrangement uses TRBV4-3 and TRBJ2-5, with 8 bases that match TRBD1. Trimming removed 4 bases from V and 7 bases from J; junction bases left unmatched: 11. CDR3 length equals 15 residues. Per germline, CDR1 LGHNA and CDR2 YSLEER. The CDR3 bases are TGCGCCAGCAGCCTCACGCAGGGGGCGTTGGCGACCCAGTACTTC. It is translated as CASSLTQGALATQYF.

The chain uses TRBV6-6 and TRBJ2-6; TRBD1 agrees at 8 bases. The CDR3 extends over 15 amino acids. The V segment lost 4 bases and the J segment 4 bases; nucleotides outside the gene matches: 3. Germline CDR1 MNHNY, CDR2 SVGAGI (reference sequence). The CDR3 loop is CASSSRGPGANVLTF. CDR3 coding DNA: TGTGCCAGCAGTTCCAGGGGGCCCGGGGCCAACGTCCTGACTTTC.

The chain employs TRBV7-6 and TRBJ1-5; tentatively, D is TRBD1 (5 bases). The CDR3 sequence is 13 residues long. Between the trimmed V and J ends, which lost 5 bases and 3 bases, there was a span of 8 bases. Germline CDR1 and CDR2: SGHVS and FNYEAQ. CDR3 sequence: CASSRQNNQPQHF. CDR3 nucleotides: TGTGCCAGCAGCCGACAGAACAATCAGCCCCAGCATTTT.

The gene calls are TRBV9 and TRBJ1-4, with D perhaps matching TRBD1 (5 bases). Germline CDR1 reads SGDLS; CDR2 reads YYNGEE. Trimming stripped 0 bases from V and 3 bases from J, with 9 bases between. The CDR3 totals 15 residues. DNA of the CDR3: TGTGCCAGCAGCGTAGGGGGCATCCCTAATGAAAAACTGTTTTTT. This gives the protein CASSVGGIPNEKLFF.